This TCR beta chain was sequenced during a study of blood T cell repertoires in COVID-19. Study overall: From the United States, Italy and Spain came samples of acute and convalescent COVID-19. T cells, B-cell-depleted T cells, or PBMCs supplied cDNA or gDNA.

Study processing details: The assay estimated nucleated cells by amplifying reference gene primers. Sequencing was performed with immunoSEQ multiplex PCR; in TCRdb, only in-frame clones are kept and a portion is missing. V and J calls and clone size follow that table, whereas D and trimming were derived from the DNA. Of over 80,000 clones in the sample, approximately 91% were seen once. Germline CDR1 is MNHEY and CDR2 is SVGAGI. V gave up 2 bases and J gave up 4 bases; unmatched junction bases: 4. The CDR3 runs to 15 residues. This clonotype was obtained from a man between 65 and 85 years old with acute or convalescent COVID-19. Input material: peripheral blood. The rearrangement uses TRBV6-5 and TRBJ2-1, with 8 bases that match TRBD2. CDR3 sequence (DNA): TGTGCCAGCAGTTACGGACTAGCAGTGTACAATGAGCAGTTCTTC. This codes for CASSYGLAVYNEQFF.